This T cell receptor beta chain was profiled in a study of STAT5B mutations in CD4+ large granular lymphocyte leukemia. CDR1 is LNHNV, CDR2 YYDKDF, per germline (reference sequence). The CDR3 sequence is 14 residues long. V shed 5 bases and J 4 bases; nucleotides not matched to a gene: 5. Generated by immunoSEQ multiplex PCR, the TCRdb table keeps only in-frame clones and is missing some. The sample includes tens of thousands of clones, roughly 76% seen only once; the top ten take roughly 3.9%. Study results and caveats: Top patient clones used TRBV06 genes more often: 8/27 versus 2/35 in controls.

About this clone itself: Its specificity is unknown.

Control samples were healthy donors' buffy coats. The sample taken for sequencing was CD4+ T cells from blood buffy coats. The clonotype comes from a human donor in good health. The chain has TRBV15 and TRBJ1-5; 7 positions agree with TRBD1. CDR3 region: CATSDREENQPQHF. In nucleotides, the CDR3 is TGTGCCACCAGCGACAGGGAAGAGAATCAGCCCCAGCATTTT.